Below are 30 T cell receptor beta chains sequenced from a single sample in a study of blood T cells in healthy people across ages. The authors ran a second PCR of about 6 to 11 cycles using a sample-barcoded 5' primer and a J-beta primer mix. TCRdb used MiXCR to reprocess the 5' RACE reads, holding one entry per CDR3 protein. The repertoire consists of about 1.8 million distinct CDR3 sequences, with around 48% occurring once and the leading ten covering around 2.1%. Sequenced input: blood. These receptors were taken from a woman between 35 and 50 years old in good health.

The chain links TRBV4-3 to TRBJ2-5; possible D gene TRBD1, 6 bases. The length of the CDR3 is 14 residues. Trimming took 3 bases from V and 5 from J, leaving 13 bases between them. Germline CDR1 and CDR2: LGHNA and YSLEER. CDR3 loop: CASSQTRTAETQYF. The CDR3 DNA reads as TGCGCCAGCAGCCAGACCCGGACAGCGGAGACCCAGTACTTC.

This chain joins TRBV27 and TRBJ2-6; D call uncertain. The length of the CDR3 is 16 residues. V shed 7 bases and J shed 1 base, with 14 bases lying between them. Germline lookup yields CDR1 MNHEY and CDR2 SMNVEV (reference sequence). CDR3 loop: CASMGFSSSGANVLTF. In nucleotides, the CDR3 is TGTGCCAGCATGGGGTTCTCAAGTTCTGGGGCCAACGTCCTGACTTTC.

Details on this clonotype: The junction does not match germline at one end; this may be a read error. V is TRBV7-2 and J is TRBJ2-1; 9 nucleotides agree with TRBD1. The CDR3 spans 14 residues. Germline loops: CDR1 SGHTA, CDR2 FQGNSA. CDR3 coding DNA: TGTGCCGGCAGCATCTCACAGGGGGCGGTTGAGCAGTTCTTC. Its protein product is CAGSISQGAVEQFF. Full variable domain (remainder filled in from reference TRBV7-2 and TRBJ2-1): GAGVSQSPSNKVTEKGKDVELRCDPISGHTALYWYRQSLGQGLEFLIYFQGNSAPDKSGLPSDRFSAERTGGSVSTLTIQRTQQEDSAVYLCAGSISQGAVEQFFGPGTRLTVL.

As DNA, the CDR3 is TGCAGTGCTAGAGATCGAGACAGGGGGCTTAGGAATGAGCAGTTCTTC. Translation: CSARDRDRGLRNEQFF. The rearrangement joins TRBV20-1 to TRBJ2-1; 10 nucleotides agree with TRBD1. Germline CDR1 reads DFQATT; CDR2 reads SNEGSKA (reference sequence). Unmatched junction bases numbered 9, after V lost 0 bases and J lost 7 bases. There are 16 residues in the CDR3.

V gene TRBV6-5 combines with J gene TRBJ1-2; D not certain. The germline CDR1 and CDR2 sequences are MNHEY and SVGAGI. The CDR3 sequence is 16 residues long. With 0 bases removed from V and 4 bases from J, the gap between germline ends came to 15 bases. CDR3 coding DNA: TGTGCCAGCAGTTACTCGTCATCTACTACCTTCTATGGCTACACCTTC. Amino acids: CASSYSSSTTFYGYTF.

With regard to this clonotype: A read error may produce the germline difference seen at one junction end. DNA for the CDR3: TGCGCCGGCAGCCAAACCGGGAGTACCGGGACAGGGCCCAACGAGCAGTACTTC. As protein: CAGSQTGSTGTGPNEQYF. V gene TRBV4-1 combines with J gene TRBJ2-5; 9 bases match TRBD1. The J call may not be correct, given that the DNA end is closer to TRBJ2-7. CDR3 size: 18 residues. Germline loops: CDR1 MGHRA, CDR2 YSYEKL.

V usage is TRBV13 and J usage is TRBJ2-7; 9 bases fit TRBD1. The DNA end lines up better with TRBJ2-5; the J call may be wrong. CDR1 is PRHDT and CDR2 is FYEKMQ in the germline V gene (reference sequence). The CDR3 runs to 16 residues. DNA for the CDR3: TGTGCCAGCAGGTACACAGGGGGCGCATCATGGCAGACCCAGTACTTC. Protein: CASRYTGGASWQTQYF.

The DNA of the CDR3 is TGTGCCAGCTCACAACTCCGTATTGACAGCTCTGGGGCCAACGTCCTGACTTTC. The encoded protein is CASSQLRIDSSGANVLTF. The rearrangement uses TRBV18 and TRBJ2-6, with D possibly being TRBD1 (5 bases). Germline CDR1 is KGHSH and CDR2 is LQKENI. There are 18 residues in the CDR3. V was cut by 4 bases and J by 0 bases, with 16 bases left in between.

This clonotype was picked up a small number of times. The rearrangement links TRBV29-1 to TRBJ2-4, with D tentatively TRBD1 (7 bases). Germline V gene data show CDR1 as SQVTM and CDR2 as ANQGSEA. The V end lost 4 bases, the J end lost 13 bases, and 20 bases lay between the germline ends. This CDR3 region has 13 residues. The CDR3 loop is CSVGAGGSGEQYF. CDR3 bases: TGCAGCGTTGGGGCAGGGGGTTCGGGGGAGCAGTACTTC. The whole variable domain, filled in from reference TRBV29-1 and TRBJ2-4, reads SAVISQKPSRDICQRGTSLTIQCQVDSQVTMMFWYRQQPGQSLTLIATANQGSEATYESGFVIDKFPISRPNLTFSTLTVSNMSPEDSSIYLCSVGAGGSGEQYFGAGTRLSVL.

V and J are TRBV7-2 and TRBJ2-7; D call uncertain. The tail of the sequence fits TRBJ2-5 better, so the J call may be wrong. Germline V gives CDR1 SGHTA, CDR2 FQGNSA. The CDR3 consists of 14 residues. CDR3 sequence reads: CASSLDVGYQTQYF. CDR3 nucleotides: TGTGCCAGCAGCCTTGATGTGGGGTATCAGACCCAGTACTTC.

This clonotype was picked up a small number of times. V usage is TRBV28 and J usage is TRBJ2-7, with 7 nucleotides matching TRBD1. J gave up 3 bases and V 3 bases, and 5 bases lay outside the gene matches. Germline CDR1 reads MDHEN; CDR2 reads SYDVKM. The CDR3 sequence is 14 residues long. This CDR3 is CASSFHRDSYEQYF. The CDR3 DNA is TGTGCCAGCAGTTTTCACCGGGACAGCTACGAGCAGTACTTC. The full variable domain, rest sourced from reference TRBV28 and TRBJ2-7, is DVKVTQSSRYLVKRTGEKVFLECVQDMDHENMFWYRQDPGLGLRLIYFSYDVKMKEKGDIPEGYSVSREKKERFSLILESASTNQTSMYLCASSFHRDSYEQYFGPGTRLTVT.

This chain links TRBV29-1 with TRBJ2-7; D gene uncertain. The germline V gene encodes CDR1 SQVTM and CDR2 ANQGSEA. V gave up 2 bases and J gave up 6 bases, with 8 bases separating them. The CDR3 has 11 amino acids. The CDR3 DNA follows: TGCAGCGTTGAACAAGACTGCGAGCAGTACTTC. It encodes CSVEQDCEQYF.

This chain connects TRBV7-2 to TRBJ1-1; TRBD1 agrees at 8 bases. Germline CDR1 SGHTA, CDR2 FQGNSA. The CDR3 has 14 amino acids. Trimming cost V 2 bases and J 5 bases; bases outside gene matches: 4. The DNA for the CDR3 is TGTGCCAGCAGCTTAAAACAGGGGGGGACTGAAGCTTTCTTT. It encodes CASSLKQGGTEAFF.

This sequence joins TRBV20-1 and TRBJ1-2, with a possible D match to TRBD1 (5 bases). The germline gives CDR1 DFQATT, CDR2 SNEGSKA (reference sequence). The CDR3 is 14 residues long. V was cut by 6 bases and J by 7 bases, with 21 bases left in between. CDR3 sequence (DNA): TGCAGTGCACCCGGGACGGACGAACCCGGTGGCTACACCTTC. Encoded protein: CSAPGTDEPGGYTF.

The rearrangement uses TRBV7-2 and TRBJ2-3; 11 positions match TRBD2. Trimming at V came to 2 bases and at J to 2 bases, leaving 9 bases not matched to a gene. The CDR3 contains 18 residues. Germline V gene sequence: CDR1 SGHTA, CDR2 FQGNSA. CDR3 nucleotide sequence: TGTGCCAGCAGCTTAAGACCCGGGACTAGCGGACACACAGATACGCAGTATTTT. Translating gives CASSLRPGTSGHTDTQYF.

The rearrangement uses TRBV4-2 and TRBJ2-4, with D maybe TRBD2 (5 bases). With the DNA end fitting TRBJ2-7 better, the J assignment may be wrong. In germline, CDR1 is LGHNA, CDR2 YNFKEQ. This CDR3 comprises 14 residues. The CDR3 sequence: CASSQHKLVNEQYF. The CDR3, as DNA: TGTGCCAGCAGCCAACATAAACTAGTAAACGAGCAGTACTTC.

The J gene is TRBJ2-3, the V gene TRBV7-6, with 8 bases aligning to TRBD2. Germline CDR1 reads SGHVS; CDR2 reads FNYEAQ. V gave up 0 bases and J gave up 8 bases; unmatched junction bases: 10. This CDR3 is built from 16 residues. CDR3 residues: CASSLAVAGRRSTQYF. As DNA, the CDR3 is TGTGCCAGCAGCTTAGCGGTAGCGGGGCGGAGGAGTACGCAGTATTTT.

The rearrangement links TRBV5-1 to TRBJ2-7; 9 bases map to TRBD1. V dropped 4 bases and J dropped 2; count of bases not matched to a gene: 7. Germline CDR1 and CDR2: SGHRS and YFSETQ. This CDR3 contains 15 residues. The CDR3 here is CASSPRQGGTYEQYF. As DNA, the CDR3 is TGCGCCAGCAGCCCCCGACAGGGGGGAACCTACGAGCAGTACTTC.

The chain recombines TRBV4-2 with TRBJ2-1, with TRBD2 matching 10 bases. The germline V gene encodes CDR1 LGHNA and CDR2 YNFKEQ. J was trimmed by 6 bases and V by 1 base; bases with no gene match: 6. This CDR3 comprises 16 residues. This chain's CDR3 is CASSQGTSGKTNEQFF. DNA for the CDR3: TGTGCCAGCAGCCAAGGGACTAGCGGTAAAACCAATGAGCAGTTCTTC.

The V gene is TRBV6-2 or TRBV6-3, the J gene TRBJ1-5; 11 bases match TRBD1. The CDR3 extends over 15 amino acids. Trimming removed 2 bases from V and 5 bases from J; junction bases left unmatched: 2. The germline V gene encodes CDR1 MNHEY and CDR2 SVGEGT. The CDR3 region has the DNA TGTGCCAGCAGTTACCGGGGACAGGGGGATCAGCCCCAGCATTTT. Residues: CASSYRGQGDQPQHF.

V usage is TRBV12-3 or TRBV12-4 and J usage is TRBJ2-1; TRBD2 might be the D (6 bases). Trimming took 2 bases from V and 7 from J, leaving 12 bases between them. The CDR3 contains 14 residues. CDR3 in DNA: TGTGCCAGCAGTTTAATGGTAGCGGCGAATGAGCAGTTCTTC. It yields the protein CASSLMVAANEQFF.

V and J are TRBV7-2 and TRBJ1-2; no definite D call. The germline V gene encodes CDR1 SGHTA and CDR2 FQGNSA. Trimming shortened V by 2 bases and J by 4 bases, and 8 bases separated the two germline ends. The CDR3 covers 13 residues. The CDR3 protein is CASSLLVSYGYTF. CDR3 sequence (DNA): TGTGCCAGCAGCTTATTAGTTTCCTATGGCTACACCTTC.

The chain joins TRBV5-6 to TRBJ2-4; 8 positions match TRBD1. The J call may be mistaken, given a closer DNA end match to TRBJ2-7. This CDR3 region has 17 residues. Per the germline V gene, CDR1 is SGHDT and CDR2 is YYEEEE. The CDR3 here is CASSLVPGGKDHYEQYF. In nucleotides, the CDR3 is TGTGCCAGCAGCCTTGTCCCAGGGGGCAAGGACCACTACGAGCAGTACTTC.

Worth noting for this clonotype: A much bigger clone sits one base away, suggesting this may be a read error. The gene calls are TRBV5-1 and TRBJ2-1; 7 nucleotides match TRBD2. Per germline, CDR1 SGHRS and CDR2 YFSETQ. The CDR3 covers 15 residues. V was clipped by 3 bases and J by 8 bases; unmatched bases: 11. In nucleotides, the CDR3 is TGCGCCAGCAGCTGGGAGGGCGGGGGAATCGATGAGCAGTTCTTC. Amino acids: CASSWEGGGIDEQFF.

This clonotype was seen more than once but under ten times. The chain carries TRBV10-3 and TRBJ2-3, with D tentatively TRBD2 (5 bases). V lost 4 bases and J 10 bases, leaving 15 bases between the germline ends. Germline CDR1 ENHRY, CDR2 SYGVKD. This CDR3 spans 13 amino acids. As DNA, the CDR3 is TGTGCCATCAGTGTGATGAGCGGAGAGGCGCAGTATTTT. Its translation: CAISVMSGEAQYF.

This clonotype was recorded at least ten times. The chain has TRBV7-9 and TRBJ2-7; possibly TRBD1 for D (6 bases). This CDR3 region has 16 residues. The V end lost 3 bases, the J end lost 0 bases, and 15 bases lay between the germline ends. The germline gives CDR1 SEHNR, CDR2 FQNEAQ (reference sequence). For the CDR3, the DNA is TGTGCCAGCAGCTTTTTCTACGGACAGTCCTCCTACGAGCAGTACTTC. Its translation: CASSFFYGQSSYEQYF.

This chain's CDR3 is CASSYTDNEQFF. The CDR3 DNA reads as TGTGCCAGCAGTTACACCGACAATGAGCAGTTCTTC. The chain employs TRBV6-6 and TRBJ2-1; D is unclear. The CDR3 extends over 12 amino acids. Germline CDR1 is MNHNY and CDR2 is SVGAGI (reference sequence). V dropped 2 bases and J dropped 5 bases, with 4 bases sitting between them.

A remark on this clonotype: A far bigger clonotype differs at one base, so this is likely a read error. The genes are TRBV12-3 or TRBV12-4 and TRBJ2-6, with a tentative D call TRBD1 (6 bases). The CDR3 loop spans 15 amino acids. The CDR3 nucleotides read TGTGCCAGCAGTCCACAGGGTTCTGGGGCCGACGTCCTGACTTTC. Amino acids: CASSPQGSGADVLTF.

This clonotype has a single count. The V call is TRBV7-2, the J call TRBJ2-7; D may be TRBD1 (6 bases). V dropped 5 bases and J dropped 0 bases, with 11 bases sitting between them. This CDR3 spans 14 amino acids. CDR1 and CDR2 from the germline V gene are SGHTA and FQGNSA. CDR3 sequence: CASSDGDNSYEQYF. The CDR3 DNA is TGTGCCAGCAGCGACGGGGACAACTCCTACGAGCAGTACTTC.

The chain carries TRBV4-3 and TRBJ2-1; tentative D call: TRBD2 (6 bases). Looked up from germline, CDR1 is LGHNA and CDR2 is YSLEER. The length of the CDR3 is 17 residues. V shed 2 bases and J shed 5 bases, with 19 bases lying between them. CDR3 in DNA: TGCGCCAGCAGCCAACTGCTATTCGGGGGTGGCGACAATGAGCAGTTCTTC. Its protein is CASSQLLFGGGDNEQFF.